This entry concerns a single T cell receptor (beta chain). TCRdb analysed the 5' RACE reads with MiXCR anew, one entry per CDR3 protein. In the table there are about 54,000 distinct CDR3 sequences, about 15% of which are singletons. The CDR3 runs 14 residues. Deletions cut 0 bases from V and 1 base from J, with 7 bases between. In germline, CDR1 is SGHRS, CDR2 YFSETQ. This clonotype originated in a female donor with breast cancer. The chain links TRBV5-1 to TRBJ1-1; D is possibly TRBD1 (5 bases). Sequences were obtained from naive CD4+ T cells sorted from blood. Subset described: naive CD4+ T cells, CD4+CD45RA+CD25-. The CDR3 loop is CASSLEQGNTEAFF. The CDR3 DNA follows: TGCGCCAGCAGCTTGGAGCAGGGGAACACTGAAGCTTTCTTT.